Listed here are 25 T cell receptor beta chains from one sample, sequenced in a study of metastatic and nonmetastatic thyroid tumors. Treatment of any kind had been given to no patient before thyroid surgery. TCRdb re-analyzed the PCR reads through MiXCR. The sample has approximately 50,000 clones, roughly 20% seen once. Specimen: blood. All receptors come from a female donor with papillary thyroid cancer or a benign thyroid nodule (not recorded which). Some clones in this sample may be carry-over from other donors' samples.

Many counts were recorded for this clone. CDR3: CASSRQENSGNTIYF. The CDR3 DNA is TGTGCCAGCTCGCGACAGGAAAACTCTGGAAACACCATATATTTT. The chain links TRBV18 to TRBJ1-3, with D perhaps TRBD1 (6 bases). This CDR3 has 15 residues. The germline gives CDR1 KGHSH, CDR2 LQKENI. Trimming removed 6 bases from V and 0 bases from J, with 12 bases in between. Together with reference TRBV18 and TRBJ1-3, the CDR3 gives the full variable domain: NAGVMQNPRHLVRRRGQEARLRCSPMKGHSHVYWYRQLPEEGLKFMVYLQKENIIDESGMPKERFSAEFPKEGPSILRIQQVVRGDSAAYFCASSRQENSGNTIYFGEGSWLTVV.

V is TRBV30 and J is TRBJ2-7; TRBD2 matches 9 bases. This CDR3 comprises 14 residues. The J segment lost 5 bases and the V segment lost 5 bases, leaving 10 bases of the junction unmatched. In germline, CDR1 is GTSNPN, CDR2 SVGIG (reference sequence). The CDR3 DNA is TGTGCCTGGGGCGAGGTAGCGGGAGTCCACGAGCAGTACTTC. It yields the protein CAWGEVAGVHEQYF.

This clone was observed many times. The V and J genes are TRBV18 and TRBJ2-5; no clear D. The CDR3 has 11 residues. The ends were cut back, 5 bases at V and 3 bases at J, with 4 bases in the middle. The germline V gene has CDR1 KGHSH and CDR2 LQKENI. The DNA of the CDR3 is TGTGCCAGCTCAGCCGAAGAGACCCAGTACTTC. It yields the protein CASSAEETQYF.

A note on this clone: The germline gene is not matched at one end of the junction; a read error may be the cause. This chain links TRBV28 with TRBJ1-6, with 7 bases matching TRBD1. Germline V CDR1 and CDR2: MDHEN, SYDVKM. CDR3 length equals 13 residues. Here the CDR3 reads CVTADREGSPLHF. The CDR3 DNA is TGTGTCACCGCAGACAGGGAAGGTTCACCACTCCACTTT. The full variable domain, its missing parts supplied by reference TRBV28 and TRBJ1-6, is DVKVTQSSRYLVKRTGEKVFLECVQDMDHENMFWYRQDPGLGLRLIYFSYDVKMKEKGDIPEGYSVSREKKERFSLILESASTNQTSMYLCVTADREGSPLHFGNGTRLTVT.

This clone was seen ten or more times. The same CDR3 arises from other DNA sequences in this sample as well. The V gene is TRBV7-2, the J gene TRBJ1-4; no clear D gene. This CDR3 spans 14 amino acids. The germline V and J ends were trimmed by 6 bases and 2 bases, with 10 bases remaining between them. Germline V lookup: CDR1 SGHTA, CDR2 FQGNSA. CDR3 bases: TGTGCCAGCAGTCCAGGACCGACTAATGAAAAACTGTTTTTT. It encodes CASSPGPTNEKLFF.

Ten or more counts support this clone. The chain has TRBV11-2 and TRBJ2-7; no definite D call. The CDR3 spans 12 residues. V was trimmed by 8 bases and J by 6 bases, leaving 14 bases between them. Germline values: CDR1 SGHAT, CDR2 FQNNGV. Written as DNA, the CDR3 is TGTGCCAGCGCCACCGGCCAGCTCGAGCAGTACTTC. Amino acids: CASATGQLEQYF.

This clone was recorded many times. This chain uses TRBV9 with TRBJ2-2; perhaps TRBD2 as D (5 bases). The CDR3 covers 15 residues. The V gene lost 0 bases and the J gene lost 1 base, with 7 bases spanning the gap. Germline V gene sequence: CDR1 SGDLS, CDR2 YYNGEE. Here the CDR3 DNA reads TGTGCCAGCAGCGTAGGAGCGGAGAACACCGGGGAGCTGTTTTTT. This translates into CASSVGAENTGELFF.

This clone was seen ten or more times. This sample also contains other DNA sequences that code for the same CDR3. The rearrangement links TRBV28 to TRBJ1-2; D remains unclear. Germline V CDR1 and CDR2: MDHEN, SYDVKM. The CDR3 runs 14 residues. The germline V and J ends were trimmed by 7 bases and 8 bases, with 20 bases remaining between them. CDR3 protein: CASTLVTSVDGYTF. The CDR3 nucleotides read TGTGCCAGCACTCTTGTGACATCCGTAGACGGCTACACCTTC.

This clone was picked up many times. The chain uses TRBV7-6 and TRBJ1-1, with D perhaps matching TRBD1 (6 bases). Germline V gene lookup returns CDR1 SGHVS and CDR2 FNYEAQ. Trimming shortened V by 5 bases and J by 4 bases, and 17 bases separated the two germline ends. This CDR3 region has 15 residues. Written as DNA, the CDR3 is TGTGCCAGCAGCCCGACAGGTACCAAGGTCACTGAAGCTTTCTTT. It translates to CASSPTGTKVTEAFF.

Details on this clone: An end of the junction does not agree with germline; a read error may underlie this. The CDR3 DNA reads as TGTGCCAGCATCTTAAGGGTGGAGGGACAGCCCCAGCATTTT. Amino acid sequence: CASILRVEGQPQHF. The chain links TRBV11-2 to TRBJ1-5, with D unclear. Germline CDR1 reads SGHAT; CDR2 reads FQNNGV. CDR3 length equals 14 residues.

This clone was detected ten times or more. The chain has TRBV18 and TRBJ2-3; 8 bases are shared with TRBD2. This CDR3 has 15 residues. V dropped 2 bases and J dropped 4; count of bases not matched to a gene: 5. In germline, CDR1 is KGHSH, CDR2 LQKENI. The CDR3 nucleotides are TGTGCCAGCTCACCATCAGCAGCGGGAGCAGATACGCAGTATTTT. Translating gives CASSPSAAGADTQYF.

This clone was counted at least ten times. The rearrangement links TRBV27 to TRBJ1-2; D possibly corresponds to TRBD1 (5 bases). CDR3 length: 13 residues. CDR1 MNHEY and CDR2 SMNVEV come from the germline V gene (reference sequence). Trimming took 4 bases from V and 4 from J, leaving 10 bases between them. The CDR3 DNA reads as TGTGCCAGCAGTTCGACAGCTTCCTATGGCTACACCTTC. This encodes CASSSTASYGYTF.

As regards this clone: Sequence at one end of the junction differs from germline and may be a read error. The chain joins TRBV2 to TRBJ2-6; D possibly uses TRBD1 or TRBD2 (5 bases each). Per the germline V gene, CDR1 is SNHLY and CDR2 is FYNNEI. This CDR3 contains 15 residues. The CDR3 loop reads CASSVAGTGANVRTF. The CDR3 bases are TGTGCCAGCAGCGTAGCAGGGACCGGGGCCAACGTCCGGACTTTC.

This clone came up many times. The rearrangement joins TRBV2 to TRBJ2-1; 9 bases match TRBD1. Germline V gene sequence: CDR1 SNHLY, CDR2 FYNNEI. The CDR3 totals 15 residues. Trimming removed 7 bases from V and 4 bases from J; junction bases left unmatched: 8. The CDR3 region has the DNA TGTGCCAGCACTAACCGCGGACAGGGGTACAATGAGCAGTTCTTC. Encoded protein: CASTNRGQGYNEQFF.

This clone was counted ten times or more. The rearrangement joins TRBV19 to TRBJ2-2; D gene ambiguous. Trimming took off 6 bases at V and 1 base at J, with 9 bases between the two ends. Germline CDR1 LNHDA, CDR2 SQIVND (reference sequence). The CDR3 is 14 amino acids. CDR3 sequence reads: CASSPKRNTGELFF. CDR3 DNA: TGTGCCAGTAGCCCTAAGCGGAACACCGGGGAGCTGTTTTTT.

Points on this clone: No conserved phenylalanine or tryptophan is present at the end of the CDR3, so a read error is the likely explanation. The gene calls are TRBV28 and TRBJ2-1, with TRBD2 as a possible D gene (5 bases). Trimming removed 5 bases from V and 3 bases from J, with 14 bases in between. The CDR3 contains 15 residues. The germline V gene encodes CDR1 MDHEN and CDR2 SYDVKM. The CDR3 is CASSAGLSCYNEQFL. CDR3 DNA sequence: TGTGCCAGCAGTGCGGGCCTTTCCTGCTACAATGAGCAGTTCTTG.

This clone was detected ten times or more. The genes are TRBV5-6 and TRBJ1-1, with 7 positions matching TRBD1. After removal of 5 bases from V and 4 bases from J, the junction contained 2 bases not matched to a gene. CDR1 and CDR2 from the germline V gene are SGHDT and YYEEEE. The CDR3 extends over 12 amino acids. The CDR3 reads CASRSGGTEAFF. Here the CDR3 DNA reads TGTGCCAGCAGATCAGGGGGCACTGAAGCTTTCTTT.

Note on this clone: The junction and the germline gene differ at one end; a read error may be behind it. In the same sample, other DNA sequences code for this CDR3. The chain links TRBV5-1 to TRBJ2-5; D unclear. Germline CDR1 and CDR2: SGHRS and YFSETQ. This CDR3 contains 12 residues. CDR3 nucleotide sequence: TGCGCCAGCAGCTTACGGGCTGAGACACAGTACTTC. Its translation is CASSLRAETQYF.

This clone showed up many times. V usage is TRBV10-1 and J usage is TRBJ2-1, with 7 positions matching TRBD2. The germline V gene has CDR1 WNHNN and CDR2 SYGVQD (reference sequence). The CDR3 totals 15 residues. The V gene end was trimmed by 0 bases and the J gene end by 6 bases; junction bases not matched to a gene: 5. The CDR3 DNA reads as TGCGCCAGCAGTGAGTCGGGGGGGAGCCGCAATGAGCAGTTCTTC. This codes for CASSESGGSRNEQFF.

This clone was counted many times. CDR3 DNA: TGTGCCAGCAGTTTATCGGTCGGGGACAGGTACTCCTACGAGCAGTACTTC. Translating gives CASSLSVGDRYSYEQYF. The rearrangement joins TRBV27 to TRBJ2-7; TRBD1 matches at 8 bases. V gave up 0 bases and J gave up 0 bases; unmatched junction bases: 7. CDR1 and CDR2 (germline): MNHEY, SMNVEV (reference sequence). The CDR3 contains 17 residues.

This clone was found many times. The chain combines TRBV4-1 with TRBJ2-7; TRBD1 aligns across 9 bases. Per germline, CDR1 MGHRA and CDR2 YSYEKL. The CDR3 has 15 residues. V lost 4 bases, J lost 0 bases, and 4 bases stayed unmatched. The CDR3 reads CASSLRDRVSYEQYF. The CDR3 DNA is TGCGCCAGCAGCCTCCGGGACAGGGTCTCCTACGAGCAGTACTTC.

Ten or more counts support this clone. This chain joins TRBV30 and TRBJ2-6; no definite D call. Germline CDR1 reads GTSNPN; CDR2 reads SVGIG (reference sequence). V dropped 0 bases and J dropped 0 bases, with 6 bases sitting between them. The CDR3 has 15 amino acids. CDR3: CAWSVSGSGANVLTF. In nucleotides, the CDR3 is TGTGCCTGGAGTGTATCTGGCTCTGGGGCCAACGTCCTGACTTTC.

The chain has TRBV20-1 and TRBJ2-1; 12 nucleotides match TRBD2. The CDR3 covers 15 residues. V lost 5 bases to trimming and J lost 9 bases; unmatched junction nucleotides: 11. CDR1 and CDR2 (germline): DFQATT, SNEGSKA (reference sequence). The CDR3: CSAAARLAGVLEQFF. The DNA for the CDR3 is TGCAGTGCTGCTGCCCGACTAGCGGGAGTTCTTGAGCAGTTCTTC.

This clone was observed a handful of times. CDR3 DNA: TGTGCCAGCAGCTGGACTAGCGGGAGTCACAATGAGCAGTTCTTC. It translates to CASSWTSGSHNEQFF. V usage is TRBV5-4 and J usage is TRBJ2-1; 13 positions match TRBD2. J lost 5 bases, V lost 3 bases, and 2 bases had no gene match. Germline lookup yields CDR1 SGHNT and CDR2 YYREEE (reference sequence). The CDR3 loop spans 15 amino acids.

The chain carries TRBV11-2 and TRBJ1-2, with D unresolved. Trimming pared 5 bases from V and 1 base from J, leaving 14 bases between. This CDR3 has 15 residues. Germline-derived CDR1 and CDR2 are SGHAT and FQNNGV. CDR3 residues: CASSPLWKDNYGYTF. The CDR3 DNA reads as TGTGCCAGCAGCCCCCTGTGGAAGGATAACTATGGCTACACCTTC.